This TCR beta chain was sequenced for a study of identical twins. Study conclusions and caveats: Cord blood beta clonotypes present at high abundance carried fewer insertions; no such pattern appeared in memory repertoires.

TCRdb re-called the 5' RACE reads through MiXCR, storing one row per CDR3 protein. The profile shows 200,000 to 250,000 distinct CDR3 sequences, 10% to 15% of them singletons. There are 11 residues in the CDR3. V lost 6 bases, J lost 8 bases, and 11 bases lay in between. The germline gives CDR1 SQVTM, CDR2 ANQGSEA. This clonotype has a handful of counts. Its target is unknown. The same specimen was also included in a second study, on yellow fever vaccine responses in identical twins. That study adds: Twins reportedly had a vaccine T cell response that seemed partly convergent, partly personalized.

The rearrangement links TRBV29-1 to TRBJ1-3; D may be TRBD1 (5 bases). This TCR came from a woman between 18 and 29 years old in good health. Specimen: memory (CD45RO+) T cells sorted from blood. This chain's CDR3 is CSVGTLDTIYF. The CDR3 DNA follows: TGCAGCGTAGGGACGCTGGACACCATATATTTT.